These 32 T cell receptor beta chains share one sample of origin, sequenced in a study of vaccination and CD4 T cells after COVID-19. The Oncomine TCR Beta short-read assay sequenced DNA from cultured CD4+ T cells. TCRdb processed the PCR reads anew with MiXCR; each CDR3 protein has one entry. In the table there are approximately 20,000 distinct CDR3 sequences, 70% of which are singletons. As to treatment: roughly nine-day PBMC culture with coronavirus spike peptide pools or control peptides (ViraFEST assay). Their target antigens are unknown. The sequenced sample was CD4+ T cells from blood, cultured in vitro. These receptors came from a human donor who had recovered from COVID-19.

The chain couples TRBV5-5 to TRBJ1-5; weak D call: TRBD1 (6 bases). Trimming cost V 1 base and J 3 bases, with 14 bases left between them. Germline lookup yields CDR1 SGHKS and CDR2 YYEKEE (reference sequence). This CDR3 contains 16 residues. CDR3 protein: CASSLTRTDFNQPQHF. CDR3 coding DNA: TGTGCCAGCAGCTTGACCAGGACAGACTTCAATCAGCCCCAGCATTTT.

The CDR3 sequence is CASSYGGKGGLNQPQHF. For the CDR3, the DNA is TGTGCCAGCAGTTACGGGGGCAAAGGGGGATTGAATCAGCCCCAGCATTTT. The chain is built from TRBV6-2 or TRBV6-3 and TRBJ1-5; perhaps TRBD1 as D (6 bases). This CDR3 region has 17 residues. Trimming removed 2 bases at V and 4 bases at J, with 18 bases between. Germline CDR1 and CDR2: MNHEY and SVGEGT.

This clonotype was seen more than once but under ten times. The chain recombines TRBV6-2 or TRBV6-3 with TRBJ1-5; 7 bases align to TRBD1. The germline gives CDR1 MNHEY, CDR2 SVGEGT. The ends lost 5 bases at V and 6 bases at J; junction bases unmatched: 7. The CDR3 runs 14 residues. The CDR3 region is CASSLTGTSQPQHF. CDR3 DNA: TGTGCCAGCAGTCTGACAGGGACTAGTCAGCCCCAGCATTTT.

The chain employs TRBV30 and TRBJ1-1; D call uncertain. The V gene's germline CDR1 is GTSNPN and CDR2 SVGIG (reference sequence). The CDR3 spans 12 residues. The V end lost 3 bases, the J end lost 1 base, and 6 bases lay between the germline ends. The CDR3 bases are TGTGCCTGGAGAAGGACGAACACTGAAGCTTTCTTT. This encodes CAWRRTNTEAFF.

The chain employs TRBV28 and TRBJ1-6; a weak D match, TRBD1 (5 bases). The CDR3 contains 15 residues. Germline-derived CDR1 and CDR2 are MDHEN and SYDVKM. The germline V and J ends were trimmed by 7 bases and 7 bases, with 17 bases remaining between them. This chain's CDR3 is CASIPHPRGNSPLHF. The CDR3 nucleotides are TGTGCCAGCATTCCGCATCCGAGGGGAAATTCACCCCTCCACTTT.

This clonotype was seen a handful of times. The genes are TRBV28 and TRBJ1-5; D is perhaps TRBD1 (6 bases). The V end was cut by 6 bases, the J end by 7 bases, with 25 bases between. The length of the CDR3 is 17 residues. Looked up from germline, CDR1 is MDHEN and CDR2 is SYDVKM. The CDR3, as DNA: TGTGCCAGCAGCCCCTCGGGCAGGGGAGACTTTGAGCAGCCCCAGCATTTT. Translated: CASSPSGRGDFEQPQHF. The full variable domain, with the rest looked up from reference TRBV28 and TRBJ1-5, is DVKVTQSSRYLVKRTGEKVFLECVQDMDHENMFWYRQDPGLGLRLIYFSYDVKMKEKGDIPEGYSVSREKKERFSLILESASTNQTSMYLCASSPSGRGDFEQPQHFGDGTRLSIL.

This clonotype appeared once. The chain links TRBV12-3 or TRBV12-4 to TRBJ2-7, with D unresolved. V lost 3 bases to trimming and J lost 4 bases, with 7 bases between them. The CDR3 is 12 residues long. Written as DNA, the CDR3 is TGTGCCAGCAGTTTGACCGGATACGAGCAGTACTTC. Its protein is CASSLTGYEQYF.

In DNA, the CDR3 is TGTGCCAGCAGTTCTCTAGTGCGAGGGAACACCGGGGAGCTGTTTTTT. Residues: CASSSLVRGNTGELFF. The V gene is TRBV27, the J gene TRBJ2-2, with D hard to call. The ends were cut back, 4 bases at V and 1 base at J, with 13 bases in the middle. This CDR3 is built from 16 residues. Germline CDR1 reads MNHEY; CDR2 reads SMNVEV (reference sequence).

This chain uses TRBV20-1 with TRBJ2-3; 12 nucleotides agree with TRBD2. Germline values: CDR1 DFQATT, CDR2 SNEGSKA (reference sequence). CDR3 length equals 15 residues. Unmatched junction bases numbered 4, after V lost 3 bases and J lost 3 bases. The CDR3 region is CSASLGLAGTDTQYF. The CDR3 DNA reads as TGCAGTGCTAGTCTTGGACTAGCGGGGACAGATACGCAGTATTTT.

This rearrangement joins TRBV20-1 to TRBJ1-5, with TRBD1 identical over 8 bases. The CDR3 runs 15 residues. Trimming cost V 1 base and J 2 bases; bases outside gene matches: 4. CDR1 and CDR2 from the germline V gene are DFQATT and SNEGSKA (reference sequence). The CDR3, as DNA: TGCAGTGCTAGAGGGGGACAGGCGGGCAATCAGCCCCAGCATTTT. Amino acids: CSARGGQAGNQPQHF.

J is TRBJ2-7 and V is TRBV5-6, with TRBD2 as a possible D gene (5 bases). V was clipped by 6 bases and J by 0 bases, with 7 bases between them. Germline V gene lookup returns CDR1 SGHDT and CDR2 YYEEEE. The CDR3 consists of 12 residues. CDR3 DNA sequence: TGTGCCAGCAACGGGAACTCCTACGAGCAGTACTTC. Its protein is CASNGNSYEQYF.

V and J are TRBV19 and TRBJ2-5, with 8 nucleotides matching TRBD1. Germline V gene data show CDR1 as LNHDA and CDR2 as SQIVND (reference sequence). V gave up 7 bases and J gave up 4 bases; unmatched junction bases: 5. There are 13 residues in the CDR3. In DNA form, the CDR3 reads TGTGCCAGTACCAGACAGGGGTCAGAGACCCAGTACTTC. Translation gives CASTRQGSETQYF.

V usage is TRBV7-3 and J usage is TRBJ2-3; possibly TRBD1 for D (5 bases). V lost 5 bases to trimming and J lost 4 bases, with 13 bases between them. The germline V gene has CDR1 SGHTA and CDR2 FQGTGA. The CDR3 sequence is 14 residues long. CDR3 amino acids: CASSAGHPSDTQYF. In DNA form, the CDR3 reads TGTGCCAGCAGCGCTGGACATCCTTCAGATACGCAGTATTTT. Using reference TRBV7-3 and TRBJ2-3 for the parts outside the CDR3, the full variable domain is GAGVSQTPSNKVTEKGKYVELRCDPISGHTALYWYRQSLGQGPEFLIYFQGTGAADDSGLPNDRFFAVRPEGSVSTLKIQRTERGDSAVYLCASSAGHPSDTQYFGPGTRLTVL.

The V and J genes are TRBV2 and TRBJ1-5; a weak D match, TRBD1 (6 bases). Germline assignment: CDR1 SNHLY and CDR2 FYNNEI. The CDR3 has 15 residues. V was pared by 6 bases and J by 2 bases, with 14 bases between. The DNA for the CDR3 is TGTGCCAGCAGAGCCCCCTCAGGGGGCAATCAGCCCCAGCATTTT. Residues: CASRAPSGGNQPQHF.

In its sample, this clonotype was seen a few times. The CDR3 loop is CSARAQGVGANVLTF. As DNA, the CDR3 is TGCAGTGCTAGAGCTCAGGGGGTTGGGGCCAACGTCCTGACTTTC. V gene TRBV20-1 combines with J gene TRBJ2-6, with 7 bases fitting TRBD1. The V gene's germline CDR1 is DFQATT and CDR2 SNEGSKA (reference sequence). The CDR3 contains 15 residues. The junction had 3 bases not matched to a gene; V was cut back by 1 base and J by 3 bases.

The chain links TRBV6-1 to TRBJ2-3; D not resolved. The CDR3 contains 14 residues. The V gene's germline CDR1 is MNHNS and CDR2 SASEGT. Trimming pared 7 bases from V and 6 bases from J, leaving 17 bases between. The CDR3 DNA follows: TGTGCCAGCAAACCTCGGGCACCCCCCGATACGCAGTATTTT. Its translation: CASKPRAPPDTQYF.

The table lists this clonotype with a few counts. The chain links TRBV6-5 to TRBJ1-2, with a possible D match to TRBD1 (5 bases). The V end lost 2 bases, the J end lost 2 bases, and 6 bases lay between the germline ends. The CDR3 contains 13 residues. The germline gives CDR1 MNHEY, CDR2 SVGAGI. CDR3 region: CASSYGGNYGYTF. The CDR3 DNA is TGTGCCAGCAGTTACGGGGGAAACTATGGCTACACCTTC.

In its sample, this clonotype was seen a few times. V and J are TRBV6-1 and TRBJ1-5, with D perhaps matching TRBD1 (6 bases). The germline V and J ends were trimmed by 10 bases and 3 bases, with 13 bases remaining between them. CDR3 size: 13 residues. Germline assignment: CDR1 MNHNS and CDR2 SASEGT. The CDR3: CATRGLFNQPQHF. The CDR3 nucleotides read TGTGCCACCAGGGGACTGTTCAATCAGCCCCAGCATTTT.

V gene TRBV5-4 combines with J gene TRBJ1-2; 10 nucleotides match TRBD1. J lost 5 bases, V lost 5 bases, and 12 bases had no gene match. This CDR3 comprises 16 residues. Germline lookup yields CDR1 SGHNT and CDR2 YYREEE (reference sequence). The CDR3: CASRGGGTGAEYGYTF. The DNA for the CDR3 is TGTGCCAGCAGGGGGGGCGGGACAGGGGCGGAATATGGCTACACCTTC.

The rearrangement links TRBV30 to TRBJ1-2; D unclear. V was clipped by 5 bases and J by 4 bases, with 11 bases between them. The germline V gene has CDR1 GTSNPN and CDR2 SVGIG (reference sequence). The CDR3 totals 12 residues. Here the CDR3 reads CAWGWAAYGYTF. The CDR3 DNA reads as TGTGCCTGGGGTTGGGCGGCCTATGGCTACACCTTC.

V is TRBV6-2 or TRBV6-3 and J is TRBJ1-5; D call uncertain. Looked up from germline, CDR1 is MNHEY and CDR2 is SVGEGT. This CDR3 is built from 15 residues. With 0 bases removed from V and 11 bases from J, the gap between germline ends came to 17 bases. The CDR3 nucleotides are TGTGCCAGCAGTTACTCGTCGGCCCGTATTAGGACCCAGCATTTT. Amino acids: CASSYSSARIRTQHF.

This chain uses TRBV20-1 with TRBJ1-2, with unresolved D. CDR1 and CDR2 (germline): DFQATT, SNEGSKA (reference sequence). Trimming took off 6 bases at V and 8 bases at J, with 10 bases between the two ends. The CDR3 is made up of 10 amino acids. The CDR3 region has the DNA TGCAGTGCCTCCTCGCGGGGCTACACCTTC. Amino acids: CSASSRGYTF.

This clonotype was counted a single time. Written as DNA, the CDR3 is TGTGCCAGCAGTCCGGGCCTTGGAGAGACCCAGTACTTC. It codes for CASSPGLGETQYF. The chain links TRBV6-1 to TRBJ2-1, with D unclear. The assigned J gene may be wrong: the sequence end matches TRBJ2-5 better. This CDR3 is 13 amino acids long. CDR1 and CDR2 (germline): MNHNS, SASEGT.

This chain links TRBV7-2 with TRBJ1-1; possibly TRBD1 for D (6 bases). This CDR3 comprises 16 residues. Germline V gives CDR1 SGHTA, CDR2 FQGNSA. V was clipped by 6 bases and J by 0 bases, with 17 bases between them. The CDR3 region has the DNA TGTGCCAGCAGAACGGCGGGGGGCGTCATGAACACTGAAGCTTTCTTT. Translating it yields CASRTAGGVMNTEAFF.

The chain joins TRBV27 to TRBJ1-6, with D perhaps matching TRBD1 (6 bases). The CDR3 contains 13 residues. Trimming took 8 bases from V and 3 from J, leaving 8 bases between them. The germline CDR1 and CDR2 sequences are MNHEY and SMNVEV (reference sequence). The CDR3 DNA is TGTGCCAGCCGGGACAACTATAATTCACCCCTCCACTTT. It codes for CASRDNYNSPLHF.

This clonotype showed up just a few times. CDR3 protein: CASSSLREGTNTEAFF. The CDR3 DNA follows: TGTGCCAGCAGTTCGCTTAGGGAGGGGACGAACACTGAAGCTTTCTTT. The rearrangement links TRBV27 to TRBJ1-1, with a tentative D call TRBD1 (5 bases). Trimming cost V 4 bases and J 1 base, with 16 bases left between them. The CDR3 has 16 residues. Germline CDR1 is MNHEY and CDR2 is SMNVEV (reference sequence).

This chain connects TRBV7-9 to TRBJ1-5, with D unclear. This CDR3 contains 16 residues. The germline V gene encodes CDR1 SEHNR and CDR2 FQNEAQ (reference sequence). With 1 base removed from V and 3 bases from J, the gap between germline ends came to 13 bases. The DNA for the CDR3 is TGTGCCAGCAGCTTAGTAGACCGGCTAGACAATCAGCCCCAGCATTTT. Translated, it gives CASSLVDRLDNQPQHF.

The J gene is TRBJ1-6, the V gene TRBV11-2; perhaps TRBD1 as D (6 bases). V was trimmed by 1 base and J by 13 bases, leaving 20 bases between them. Germline CDR1 and CDR2: SGHAT and FQNNGV. The CDR3 runs to 16 residues. The CDR3 region is CASSLGNRDIRFPLHF. As DNA, the CDR3 is TGTGCCAGCAGCTTAGGGAACCGGGACATCCGTTTTCCCCTCCACTTT.

This chain links TRBV5-6 with TRBJ2-3; 8 nucleotides align to TRBD1. There are 16 residues in the CDR3. CDR1 and CDR2 from the germline V gene are SGHDT and YYEEEE. The trim removed 2 bases at V and 2 bases at J, leaving 7 bases unmatched. The DNA for the CDR3 is TGTGCCAGCAGCTTATTTGGACAGGGAATCACAGATACGCAGTATTTT. Its protein product is CASSLFGQGITDTQYF.

V is TRBV5-1 and J is TRBJ1-6; weak D call: TRBD1 (6 bases). V lost 4 bases and J 5 bases, leaving 16 bases between the germline ends. The CDR3 runs 16 residues. Germline assignment: CDR1 SGHRS and CDR2 YFSETQ. As DNA, the CDR3 is TGCGCCAGCAGCCCCCGCAGGGGAGAAAATAATTCACCCCTCCACTTT. It codes for CASSPRRGENNSPLHF.

The chain has TRBV27 and TRBJ1-1; D possibly corresponds to TRBD1 (5 bases). The germline V gene has CDR1 MNHEY and CDR2 SMNVEV (reference sequence). V was shortened by 6 bases and J by 5 bases, with 19 bases between the two germline ends. The CDR3 totals 15 residues. CDR3 in amino acids: CASRRYTAQGTEAFF. The CDR3 DNA is TGTGCCAGCAGGCGATACACCGCGCAGGGAACTGAAGCTTTCTTT.

V usage is TRBV25-1 and J usage is TRBJ2-5; 13 bases fit TRBD2. Trimming at V came to 3 bases and at J to 3 bases, leaving 1 base not matched to a gene. The CDR3 runs to 15 residues. In germline, CDR1 is MGHDK, CDR2 SYGVNS. CDR3 loop: CASSDGLAGEETQYF. In nucleotides, the CDR3 is TGTGCCAGCAGTGATGGACTAGCGGGGGAAGAGACCCAGTACTTC.